Reported below is one T cell receptor beta chain. Its antigen is unidentified. This sample was taken from a study of shared clonotypes between healthy human individuals. Points from the study as a whole: Few donors restricted represented genetic and exposure-history diversity. Lower generation probabilities were found for non-shared clonotypes than for those shared by all four donors. Naive subsets, compared against memory subsets, generally had larger estimated richness values.

This was a deep-level run. Sequenced by immunoSEQ multiplex PCR; TCRdb stores in-frame clones only, minus some. The sample includes some 2,400,000 clones, approximately 96% of them seen just once. CDR3 length: 12 amino acids. V lost 7 bases to trimming and J lost 8 bases, with 9 bases between them. CDR1 and CDR2 (germline): MNHNY, SVGAGI (reference sequence). The source material was naive CD4+ T cells sorted from blood. This sample's subset: CD45RA+ positively selected. This chain uses TRBV6-6 with TRBJ1-6, with D tentatively TRBD1 (6 bases). This TCR came from a young man in good health. The CDR3 DNA is TGTGCCAGCAACAGGGCGGATTCACCCCTCCACTTT. Protein sequence: CASNRADSPLHF.